These 11 T cell receptor beta chains were all obtained from the same sample, sequenced in a study of blood T cell repertoires in COVID-19 (dated by TCRdb to the early 2020s). Libraries were made using the immunoSEQ multiplex PCR assay. Held by TCRdb, this immuneACCESS table contains in-frame sequences only and omits some clones. Under half of the omission traces to an unresolved V gene where checked; the cause of the rest is unknown. This sample comprises around 230,000 clones, 83% of them detected only once. The ten top clones hold approximately 2.5% of the sample. Sample: peripheral blood. The receptors stem from a woman aged 70-85 years with active or convalescent COVID-19.

This chain links TRBV19 with TRBJ1-5; D ambiguous. CDR3 length equals 14 residues. CDR1 and CDR2 from the germline V gene are LNHDA and SQIVND (reference sequence). V was pared by 4 bases and J by 4 bases, with 11 bases between. The CDR3 loop is CASSTPGLNQPQHF. The CDR3 DNA is TGTGCCAGTAGTACCCCCGGACTGAATCAGCCCCAGCATTTT.

This chain joins TRBV28 and TRBJ2-7; 9 positions agree with TRBD1. V lost 6 bases, J lost 2 bases, and 8 bases stayed unmatched. CDR3 size: 15 residues. Germline CDR1 is MDHEN and CDR2 is SYDVKM. CDR3 in DNA: TGTGCCAGCAGGGGTCCACAGGGGGCGGCCTACGAGCAGTACTTC. Its protein is CASRGPQGAAYEQYF.

The CDR3 DNA sequence: TGTGCCAGCAGTTTATACGGGGTCTGGGTTGCCGGGGAGCTGTTTTTT. Translating it yields CASSLYGVWVAGELFF. V is TRBV27 and J is TRBJ2-2; perhaps TRBD2 as D (5 bases). The ends were cut back, 1 base at V and 6 bases at J, with 15 bases in the middle. Per germline, CDR1 MNHEY and CDR2 SMNVEV (reference sequence). The CDR3 runs 16 residues.

The rearrangement joins TRBV5-4 to TRBJ1-2; D is possibly TRBD1 (5 bases). Germline CDR1 and CDR2: SGHNT and YYREEE (reference sequence). This CDR3 spans 15 amino acids. The V gene lost 0 bases and the J gene lost 4 bases, with 13 bases spanning the gap. DNA of the CDR3: TGTGCCAGCAGCTTGGAACGGGGGGACCTCTATGGCTACACCTTC. It specifies CASSLERGDLYGYTF.

This sequence joins TRBV9 and TRBJ1-2; D call uncertain. The V gene's germline CDR1 is SGDLS and CDR2 YYNGEE. The CDR3 contains 14 residues. V lost 0 bases to trimming and J lost 4 bases, with 10 bases between them. The CDR3 DNA follows: TGTGCCAGCAGCGTAGGACGGGTGGGCTATGGCTACACCTTC. Protein sequence: CASSVGRVGYGYTF.

V and J are TRBV6-6 and TRBJ1-3, with D perhaps TRBD1 (6 bases). Looked up from germline, CDR1 is MNHNY and CDR2 is SVGAGI (reference sequence). This CDR3 region has 14 residues. The V and J ends lost 7 bases and 2 bases respectively, with 12 bases between them. The DNA for the CDR3 is TGTGCCAGCACCGAACAGGGAACTGGAAACACCATATATTTT. It is translated as CASTEQGTGNTIYF.

The V call is TRBV24-1, the J call TRBJ2-1, with 7 bases fitting TRBD2. This CDR3 has 15 residues. V shed 2 bases and J 8 bases; nucleotides not matched to a gene: 8. Germline CDR1 is KGHDR and CDR2 is SFDVKD. The chain's CDR3 is CATSDYAGEKDEQFF. The CDR3 nucleotides are TGTGCCACCAGTGATTACGCGGGAGAGAAAGATGAGCAGTTCTTC.

The chain employs TRBV5-1 and TRBJ2-5; maybe TRBD2 (7 bases). The V gene lost 3 bases and the J gene lost 5 bases, with 14 bases spanning the gap. The CDR3 has 14 residues. Germline V gene data show CDR1 as SGHRS and CDR2 as YFSETQ. CDR3 coding DNA: TGCGCCAGCAGCTCCACGGGGGGCGAGGAGACCCAGTACTTC. Its protein product is CASSSTGGEETQYF.

The chain links TRBV6-5 to TRBJ1-3, with D possibly TRBD1 on 5 matching bases. The germline V gene encodes CDR1 MNHEY and CDR2 SVGAGI. V lost 2 bases to trimming and J lost 1 base, with 9 bases between them. The CDR3 spans 15 residues. The DNA for the CDR3 is TGTGCCAGCAGTTACATTAGGGGTTCTGGAAACACCATATATTTT. Encoded protein: CASSYIRGSGNTIYF.

This clone was observed once. The rearrangement uses TRBV5-1 and TRBJ2-5; 10 positions match TRBD2. The CDR3 spans 18 residues. The V and J ends lost 3 bases and 2 bases, in that order; junction bases with no gene match: 13. Germline V gives CDR1 SGHRS, CDR2 YFSETQ. In nucleotides, the CDR3 is TGCGCCAGCAGCTCAGGGACTAGCGCCGTCATGGGTCAAGAGACCCAGTACTTC. Protein sequence: CASSSGTSAVMGQETQYF.

CDR3 DNA sequence: TGTGCCACCAGTGACCGGACAGTCACAGATACGCAGTATTTT. This translates into CATSDRTVTDTQYF. J is TRBJ2-3 and V is TRBV24-1, with D possibly being TRBD1 (6 bases). Germline V lookup: CDR1 KGHDR, CDR2 SFDVKD. The V and J ends lost 4 bases and 2 bases respectively, with 9 bases between them. This CDR3 has 14 residues.